This T cell receptor (beta chain) originates from a study of tumor-infiltrating lymphocytes in glioblastoma multiforme. General study results and limits: Detected clone frequencies may not reflect cell counts, being RNA-based. TCR plus mutation findings rest on a single glioblastoma patient.

TCRB libraries came from RNA via three nested multiplex PCR rounds. Input was 0.4 to 0.65 ug total RNA, reverse-transcribed with a C-beta primer. These TCRB libraries lack any described unique molecular identifiers. Using its own MiXCR run on the multiplex PCR reads, TCRdb lists one record per CDR3 protein. Among about 9,600 distinct CDR3 sequences listed, about 67% were seen once. As for this clonotype: Its antigen is currently unknown.

Trimming took off 5 bases at V and 2 bases at J, with 10 bases between the two ends. CDR1 DFQATT and CDR2 SNEGSKA come from the germline V gene (reference sequence). The CDR3 is 13 residues long. The specimen sequenced was brain tumor tissue. J is TRBJ1-3 and V is TRBV20-1; D unresolved. The receptor was isolated from a male donor with glioblastoma. CDR3 sequence: CSALLVAGNTIYF. In DNA, the CDR3 is TGCAGTGCTCTACTGGTGGCTGGAAACACCATATATTTT.